This is a list of T cell receptor beta chains from one sample in a study of neurological immune-mediated disorders. Each CDR3 protein is one row after TCRdb ran MiXCR on the 5' RACE reads. The sample consists of 45,000 to 50,000 distinct CDR3 sequences, around 4% of them appearing once. Specimen: PBMCs. Source of these receptors: a woman between 55 and 75 years old with multiple sclerosis. Each CDR3 is given with its conserved first and last residue. A D gene is named only where the DNA matches it firmly. The size entry is marked missing in some rows and otherwise reads once, few, many or a size class.

v_call	d_call	clone_size	j_call	cdr3_nt	cdr3_aa
TRBV25-1	-	many	TRBJ1-1	TGTGCCAGCAGTGAATTCGACGGGGGCGCTGAAGCTTTCTTT	CASSEFDGGAEAFF
TRBV7-2	-	many	TRBJ1-1	TGTGCCAGCAGCTTAGGTGTGGAAGATGAAGCTTTCTTT	CASSLGVEDEAFF
TRBV5-1	-	-	TRBJ1-1	TGCGCCAGCAGCTTGGCCTTTGGCACTGAAGCTTTCTTT	CASSLAFGTEAFF
TRBV20-1	TRBD2	few	TRBJ2-3	TGCAGTGCTAGAGGGACTAGCCCGAGCTCCACAGATACGCAGTATTTT	CSARGTSPSSTDTQYF
TRBV20-1	TRBD1	-	TRBJ2-2	TGCAGTGCTTCTAACTTCGGACAGGCAAGGACCGGGGAGCTGTTTTTT	CSASNFGQARTGELFF
TRBV5-5	-	many	TRBJ1-1	TGTGCCAGCAGCTTGTGGAGTGACACTGAAGCTTTCTTT	CASSLWSDTEAFF
TRBV20-1	-	-	TRBJ2-3	TGCAGTGCCACTGGAGCGAGCACAGATACGCAGTATTTT	CSATGASTDTQYF
TRBV6-2/TRBV6-3	-	many	TRBJ2-5	TGTGCCAGCAGTTACTCTGAGACCCAGTACTTC	CASSYSETQYF
TRBV5-1	-	few	TRBJ2-1	TGCGCCAGCAGCTTGGTGGCGGCAGTTTACAATGAGCAGTTCTTC	CASSLVAAVYNEQFF
TRBV20-1	TRBD1	many	TRBJ1-1	TGCAGTGCTAGCCCAGGGGGCACTGAAGCTTTCTTT	CSASPGGTEAFF
TRBV5-1	TRBD1	-	TRBJ2-4	TGCGCCAGCAGCGAACCGGGACAGAAAAACATTCAGTACTTC	CASSEPGQKNIQYF
TRBV9	TRBD2	few	TRBJ2-1	TGTGCCAGCAGCTACGCTAGCGGGGGAAATGAGCAGTTCTTC	CASSYASGGNEQFF
TRBV6-5	-	few	TRBJ2-2	TGTGCCAGCGGCGAGCGGCCCCGACTGGCCGGGGAGCTGTTTTTT	CASGERPRLAGELFF
TRBV5-1	-	many	TRBJ2-5	TGCGCCAGCAGTAACAAATTAGCGGAAGAGACCCAGTACTTC	CASSNKLAEETQYF
TRBV7-2	TRBD2	few	TRBJ2-3	TGTGCCAGCAGCTTAGTGCTAGCGGGGTACACAGATACGCAGTATTTT	CASSLVLAGYTDTQYF
TRBV20-1	-	many	TRBJ1-5	TGCAGTGCCGCCGCCGGCAATCAGCCCCAGCATTTT	CSAAAGNQPQHF
TRBV7-2	-	few	TRBJ2-3	TGTGCCAGCAGCTGGGGGTTCGCAGATACGCAGTATTTT	CASSWGFADTQYF
TRBV20-1	-	many	TRBJ2-7	TGCAGTGCTAGAGATCGGTCCAGGGCCTACGAGCAGTACTTC	CSARDRSRAYEQYF
TRBV29-1	-	many	TRBJ2-1	TGCAGCGTTGAATGGTCCAGCTCCTACAATGAGCAGTTCTTC	CSVEWSSSYNEQFF
TRBV12-3/TRBV12-4	-	-	TRBJ2-1	TGTGCCAGCATTAGGGAGTCCTACAATGAGCAGTTCTTC	CASIRESYNEQFF
TRBV28	-	many	TRBJ2-3	TGTGCCAGCAGTTTGCTCCCCAATACGCAGTATTTT	CASSLLPNTQYF
TRBV10-2	TRBD1	-	TRBJ2-5	TGCGCCAGCAGTGATAGACAGGGTCTCACCCAGTACTTC	CASSDRQGLTQYF
TRBV11-2	-	-	TRBJ1-1	TGTGCCAGCAGCTCCTCTATGGGGAGAGGTGAAGCTTTCTTT	CASSSSMGRGEAFF
TRBV20-1	-	many	TRBJ2-7	TGCAGTGCTCCTCCCGGGGGAGGGGGCTACGAGCAGTACTTC	CSAPPGGGGYEQYF
TRBV6-2/TRBV6-3	-	many	TRBJ2-5	TGTGCCAGCAGAAGGACTACCGAAGAGACCCAGTACTTC	CASRRTTEETQYF
TRBV20-1	TRBD1	many	TRBJ2-2	TGCAGTGCTCCGACAGGGGGGAACACCGGGGAGCTGTTTTTT	CSAPTGGNTGELFF
TRBV20-1	TRBD2	-	TRBJ2-3	TGCAGTGCTAGATCGAGCGGGAAGAGCACAGATACGCAGTATTTT	CSARSSGKSTDTQYF
TRBV7-2	-	medium-sized	TRBJ2-3	TGTGCCAGCAGCTTAGTCCCAGATACGCAGTATTTT	CASSLVPDTQYF
TRBV11-2	-	few	TRBJ1-1	TGTGCCAGCAGCTTAGATGGCCGGGGGGACACTGAAGCTTTCTTT	CASSLDGRGDTEAFF
TRBV15	-	many	TRBJ1-2	TGTGCCACCAGCAGAGATTGGGGACTTAACTATGGCTACACCTTC	CATSRDWGLNYGYTF
TRBV5-1	-	many	TRBJ1-1	TGCGCCAGCAGCCCAGTTTCATTCACTGAAGCTTTCTTT	CASSPVSFTEAFF
TRBV20-1	-	many	TRBJ2-1	TGCAGTGCGATATGGTACGACTTCGGTGAATACAATGAGCAGTTCTTC	CSAIWYDFGEYNEQFF
TRBV5-1	-	many	TRBJ2-1	TGCGCCAGCAGACCGACAGGAATCTCCTACAATGAGCAGTTCTTC	CASRPTGISYNEQFF
TRBV7-2	-	-	TRBJ1-1	TGTGCCAGCAGCGAGAGCCGGGACACCGGCGCTGAAGCTTTCTTT	CASSESRDTGAEAFF
TRBV5-1	-	-	TRBJ1-4	TGCGCCAGCAGCTTTTACAGCACGGATGAAAAACTGTTTTTT	CASSFYSTDEKLFF
TRBV5-5	-	few	TRBJ1-4	TGTGCCAGCAGCTTGGGAGGGGATAATGACAAACTGTTTTTT	CASSLGGDNDKLFF
TRBV7-2	-	few	TRBJ1-5	TGTGCCAGCAGCCCCCCCGGGGGACGAGATCAGCCCCAGCATTTT	CASSPPGGRDQPQHF
TRBV9	-	many	TRBJ2-3	TGTGCCAGCGGTGCGGGGCTTAGCACAGATACGCAGTATTTT	CASGAGLSTDTQYF
TRBV3-1	-	many	TRBJ2-1	TGTGCCAGCAGCCAAGTGGTGGGTCCTGAGCAGTTCTTC	CASSQVVGPEQFF
TRBV6-5	-	few	TRBJ2-3	TGTGCCAGCCTGCAGGGGGGTACAGATACGCAGTATTTT	CASLQGGTDTQYF
TRBV5-1	-	few	TRBJ1-4	TGCGCCAGCTCCGAAAAGGGGGATAATGAAAAACTGTTTTTT	CASSEKGDNEKLFF
TRBV18	-	few	TRBJ2-2	TGTGCCAGCTCACCACTCGGACCGAGCGGGGAGCTGTTTTTT	CASSPLGPSGELFF
TRBV28	-	many	TRBJ1-2	TGTGCCAGCACGGCGGGGGAGGACTATGGCTACACCTTC	CASTAGEDYGYTF
TRBV3-1	-	many	TRBJ2-6	TGTGCCAGCAGCCAAGGACAACCCTCTGGGGCCAACGTCCTGACTTTC	CASSQGQPSGANVLTF
TRBV7-3	-	many	TRBJ2-3	TGTGCCAGCAGCCTCCTAACGGGGGCGGGGACAGATACGCAGTATTTT	CASSLLTGAGTDTQYF
TRBV29-1	TRBD2	many	TRBJ2-1	TGCAGCGTTGTAAGGACTAGCGGTGGTGAGCAGTTCTTC	CSVVRTSGGEQFF
TRBV7-2	TRBD1	many	TRBJ1-5	TGTGCCAGCAGCTTAGCGGGGGGACAGGGCGATCAGCCCCAGCATTTT	CASSLAGGQGDQPQHF